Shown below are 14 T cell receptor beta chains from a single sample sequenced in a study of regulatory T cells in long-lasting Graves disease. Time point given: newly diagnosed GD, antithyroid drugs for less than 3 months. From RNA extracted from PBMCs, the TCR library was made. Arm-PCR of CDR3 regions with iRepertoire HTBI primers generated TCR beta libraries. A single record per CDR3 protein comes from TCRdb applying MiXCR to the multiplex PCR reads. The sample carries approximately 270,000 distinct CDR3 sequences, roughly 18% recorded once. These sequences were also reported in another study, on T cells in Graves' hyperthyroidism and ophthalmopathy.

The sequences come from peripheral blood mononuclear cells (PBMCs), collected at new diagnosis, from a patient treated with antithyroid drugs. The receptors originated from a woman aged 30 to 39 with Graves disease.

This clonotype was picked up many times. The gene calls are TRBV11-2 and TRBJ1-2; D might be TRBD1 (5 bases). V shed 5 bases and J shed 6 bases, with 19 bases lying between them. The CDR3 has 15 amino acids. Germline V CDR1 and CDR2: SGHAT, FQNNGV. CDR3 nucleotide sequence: TGTGCCAGCAGCCGCTGGGACGCCTTTTTAGATGGCTACACCTTC. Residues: CASSRWDAFLDGYTF.

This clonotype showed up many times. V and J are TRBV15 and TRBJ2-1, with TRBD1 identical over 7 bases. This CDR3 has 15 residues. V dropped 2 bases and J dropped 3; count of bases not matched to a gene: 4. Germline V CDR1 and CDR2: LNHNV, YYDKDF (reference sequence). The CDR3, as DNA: TGTGCCACCAGCAGACGACAGGGCTACTACAATGAGCAGTTCTTC. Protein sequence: CATSRRQGYYNEQFF. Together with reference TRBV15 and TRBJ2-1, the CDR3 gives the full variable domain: DAMVIQNPRYQVTQFGKPVTLSCSQTLNHNVMYWYQQKSSQAPKLLFHYYDKDFNNEADTPDNFQSRRPNTSFCFLDIRSPGLGDTAMYLCATSRRQGYYNEQFFGPGTRLTVL.

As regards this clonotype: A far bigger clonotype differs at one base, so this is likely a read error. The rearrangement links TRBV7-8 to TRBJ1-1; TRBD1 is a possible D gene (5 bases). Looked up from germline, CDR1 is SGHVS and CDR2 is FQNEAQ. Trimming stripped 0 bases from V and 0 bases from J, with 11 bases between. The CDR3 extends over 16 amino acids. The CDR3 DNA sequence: TGTGCCAGCAGCTTAGCCAGTGGGGGGATGAACACTGAAGCTTTCTTT. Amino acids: CASSLASGGMNTEAFF.

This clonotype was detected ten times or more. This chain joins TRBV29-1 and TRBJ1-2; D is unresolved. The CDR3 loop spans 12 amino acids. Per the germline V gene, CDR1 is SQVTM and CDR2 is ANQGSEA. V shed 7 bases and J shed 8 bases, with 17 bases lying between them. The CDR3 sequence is CSDKTGSGGYTF. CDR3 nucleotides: TGCAGCGATAAGACCGGTTCGGGAGGCTACACCTTC.

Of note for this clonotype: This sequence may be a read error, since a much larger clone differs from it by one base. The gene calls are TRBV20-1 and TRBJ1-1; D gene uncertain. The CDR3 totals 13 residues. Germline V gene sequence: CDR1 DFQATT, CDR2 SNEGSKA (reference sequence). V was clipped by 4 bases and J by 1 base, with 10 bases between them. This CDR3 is CSAKPVANTEAFF. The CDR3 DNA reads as TGCAGTGCTAAACCCGTTGCGAACACTGAAGCTTTCTTT.

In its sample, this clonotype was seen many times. CDR3 amino acids: CASSQQGGNQPQHF. The CDR3 DNA sequence: TGTGCCAGCAGCCAACAGGGTGGCAATCAGCCCCAGCATTTT. This rearrangement joins TRBV2 to TRBJ1-5; D might be TRBD1 (6 bases). There are 14 residues in the CDR3. Germline CDR1 is SNHLY and CDR2 is FYNNEI. V lost 6 bases and J lost 2, with 11 bases in between. The complete variable domain, with remaining parts taken from reference TRBV2 and TRBJ1-5, reads EPEVTQTPSHQVTQMGQEVILRCVPISNHLYFYWYRQILGQKVEFLVSFYNNEISEKSEIFDDQFSVERPDGSNFTLKIRSTKLEDSAMYFCASSQQGGNQPQHFGDGTRLSIL.

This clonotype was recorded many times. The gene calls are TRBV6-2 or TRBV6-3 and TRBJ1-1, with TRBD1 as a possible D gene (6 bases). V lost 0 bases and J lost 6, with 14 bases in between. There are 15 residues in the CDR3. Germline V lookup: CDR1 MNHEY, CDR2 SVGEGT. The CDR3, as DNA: TGTGCCAGCAGTTACTCGTTTGGGGGGGCTGCTGAAGCTTTCTTT. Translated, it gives CASSYSFGGAAEAFF.

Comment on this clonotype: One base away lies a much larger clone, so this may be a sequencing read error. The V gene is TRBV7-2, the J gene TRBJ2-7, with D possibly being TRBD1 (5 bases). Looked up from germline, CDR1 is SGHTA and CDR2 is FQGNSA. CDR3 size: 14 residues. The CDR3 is CASSWGRSSYERYF. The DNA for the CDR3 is TGTGCCAGCAGCTGGGGCAGGAGCTCCTACGAGCGGTACTTC.

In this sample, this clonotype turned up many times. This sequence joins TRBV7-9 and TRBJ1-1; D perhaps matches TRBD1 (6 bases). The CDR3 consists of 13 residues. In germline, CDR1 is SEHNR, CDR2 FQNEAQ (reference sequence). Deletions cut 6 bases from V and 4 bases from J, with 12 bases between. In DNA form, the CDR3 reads TGTGCCAGCAGAACCCCCAGGGGCACTGAAGCTTTCTTT. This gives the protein CASRTPRGTEAFF.

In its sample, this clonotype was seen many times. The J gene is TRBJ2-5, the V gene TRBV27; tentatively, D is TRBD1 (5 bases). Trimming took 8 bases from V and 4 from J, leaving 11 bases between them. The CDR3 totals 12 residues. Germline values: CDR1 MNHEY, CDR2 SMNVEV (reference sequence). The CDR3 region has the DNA TGTGCCAGCCAAGGGGTATCAGAGACCCAGTACTTC. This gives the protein CASQGVSETQYF.

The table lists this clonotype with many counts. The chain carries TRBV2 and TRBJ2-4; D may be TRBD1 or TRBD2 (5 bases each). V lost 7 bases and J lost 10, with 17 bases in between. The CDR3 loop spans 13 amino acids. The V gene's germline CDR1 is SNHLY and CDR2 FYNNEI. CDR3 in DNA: TGTGCCAGCACCCGTGGGGCCTCGGGGATTCAGTACTTC. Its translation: CASTRGASGIQYF.

As DNA, the CDR3 is TGTGCCAGCGGAGCCCCGGGACGGGGTGACGAGCAGTACTTC. This encodes CASGAPGRGDEQYF. The chain recombines TRBV28 with TRBJ2-7; D may be TRBD1 or TRBD2 (5 bases each). In germline, CDR1 is MDHEN, CDR2 SYDVKM. Deletions cut 8 bases from V and 5 bases from J, with 19 bases between. This CDR3 has 14 residues.

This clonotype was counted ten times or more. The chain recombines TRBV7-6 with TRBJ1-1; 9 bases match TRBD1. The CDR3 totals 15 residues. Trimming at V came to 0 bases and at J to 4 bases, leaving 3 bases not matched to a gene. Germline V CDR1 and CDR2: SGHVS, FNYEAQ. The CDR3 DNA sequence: TGTGCCAGCAGCTTAGCGGGGACAGGGAGCACTGAAGCTTTCTTT. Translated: CASSLAGTGSTEAFF.

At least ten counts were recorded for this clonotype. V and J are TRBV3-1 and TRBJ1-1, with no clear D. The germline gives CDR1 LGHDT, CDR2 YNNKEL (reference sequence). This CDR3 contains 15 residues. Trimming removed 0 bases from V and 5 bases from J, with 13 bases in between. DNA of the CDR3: TGTGCCAGCAGCCAAGATCTCGGGATTGGGACTGAAGCTTTCTTT. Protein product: CASSQDLGIGTEAFF.